One sample yielded the 24 T cell receptor beta chains listed below, sequenced in a study of blood T cells in healthy people across ages. A sample-barcoded 5' primer and a J-beta primer mix were used in a second PCR of roughly 7 to 11 cycles. Using its own MiXCR run on the 5' RACE reads, TCRdb lists one record per CDR3 protein. The sample lists about 680,000 distinct CDR3 sequences; over 45% were seen once. Sequencing was done on a sample of blood. These receptors originate from a woman aged 55-70 years in good health.

The chain is built from TRBV28 and TRBJ2-7, with D unclear. This CDR3 region has 16 residues. Germline V lookup: CDR1 MDHEN, CDR2 SYDVKM. V was cut by 4 bases and J by 1 base, with 17 bases left in between. The CDR3 loop reads CASSSPTTRLSYEQYF. CDR3 DNA: TGTGCCAGCAGTTCTCCGACCACTCGACTTTCCTACGAGCAGTACTTC.

This clonotype was observed a handful of times. The V and J genes are TRBV5-1 and TRBJ2-7; D not certain. This CDR3 comprises 14 residues. Germline V lookup: CDR1 SGHRS, CDR2 YFSETQ. Trimming shortened V by 0 bases and J by 1 base, and 8 bases separated the two germline ends. The chain's CDR3 is CASSLVTASYEQYF. The CDR3 region has the DNA TGCGCCAGCAGCTTGGTTACAGCTTCCTACGAGCAGTACTTC.

This clonotype appeared a few times. The chain is built from TRBV5-1 and TRBJ2-5; D perhaps matches TRBD2 (5 bases). Trimming took 3 bases from V and 5 from J, leaving 11 bases between them. The length of the CDR3 is 13 residues. CDR1 SGHRS and CDR2 YFSETQ come from the germline V gene. In DNA form, the CDR3 reads TGCGCCAGCAGCTCAGGAGGCTGGGAGACCCAGTACTTC. As protein: CASSSGGWETQYF.

This rearrangement joins TRBV10-3 to TRBJ2-1, with D possibly called TRBD1 or TRBD2 (5 bases each). This CDR3 is 15 amino acids long. Trimming removed 11 bases from V and 6 bases from J, with 23 bases in between. Germline-derived CDR1 and CDR2 are ENHRY and SYGVKD. CDR3 amino acids: CASVAGAKTSNEQFF. The CDR3 DNA reads TGTGCCTCTGTGGCCGGGGCAAAGACCTCCAATGAGCAGTTCTTC.

The table lists this clonotype with a count of one. The CDR3 DNA reads as TGTGCCAGCTCTGGGGGGGGACCCACTGAAGCTTTCTTT. It specifies CASSGGGPTEAFF. The chain is built from TRBV18 and TRBJ1-1; a weak D match, TRBD1 (5 bases). The length of the CDR3 is 13 residues. CDR1 is KGHSH and CDR2 is LQKENI in the germline V gene. V was shortened by 6 bases and J by 4 bases, with 12 bases between the two germline ends.

The rearrangement uses TRBV30 and TRBJ2-5, with unresolved D. The CDR3 extends over 13 amino acids. CDR1 GTSNPN and CDR2 SVGIG come from the germline V gene (reference sequence). V lost 3 bases to trimming and J lost 4 bases, with 12 bases between them. The CDR3 spells CAWSTDLRETQYF. The DNA for the CDR3 is TGTGCCTGGAGCACAGATCTTCGAGAGACCCAGTACTTC. Filled out from reference TRBV30 and TRBJ2-5, the complete variable domain reads SQTIHQWPATLVQPVGSPLSLECTVEGTSNPNLYWYRQAAGRGLQLLFYSVGIGQISSEVPQNLSASRPQDRQFILSSKKLLLSDSGFYLCAWSTDLRETQYFGPGTRLLVL.

The V gene is TRBV4-3, the J gene TRBJ2-7, with 8 bases aligning to TRBD2. J lost 7 bases, V lost 4 bases, and 21 bases had no gene match. Germline V gene sequence: CDR1 LGHNA, CDR2 YSLEER. The CDR3 has 18 residues. CDR3: CASSLGTSGRDSYNEQYF. The CDR3 nucleotides read TGCGCCAGCAGCCTTGGGACTAGTGGGAGGGACTCCTACAATGAGCAGTACTTC.

In its sample, this clonotype was seen a few times. J is TRBJ2-1 and V is TRBV5-1; D gene uncertain. The CDR3 extends over 16 amino acids. Trimming stripped 4 bases from V and 0 bases from J, with 14 bases between. Germline V gene lookup returns CDR1 SGHRS and CDR2 YFSETQ. CDR3 coding DNA: TGCGCCAGCAGCCTGTGGGCGGACCTCTCCTACAATGAGCAGTTCTTC. This encodes CASSLWADLSYNEQFF.

This clonotype was observed at least ten times. The chain links TRBV7-2 to TRBJ2-4; perhaps TRBD2 as D (5 bases). This CDR3 is built from 18 residues. V shed 5 bases and J shed 0 bases, with 20 bases lying between them. The V gene's germline CDR1 is SGHTA and CDR2 FQGNSA. The CDR3 nucleotides are TGTGCCAGCAGCCCGCGCCCCGCAAGCGGAGTAGCCAAAAACATTCAGTACTTC. Protein: CASSPRPASGVAKNIQYF. The whole variable domain, remainder taken from reference TRBV7-2 and TRBJ2-4, is GAGVSQSPSNKVTEKGKDVELRCDPISGHTALYWYRQSLGQGLEFLIYFQGNSAPDKSGLPSDRFSAERTGGSVSTLTIQRTQQEDSAVYLCASSPRPASGVAKNIQYFGAGTRLSVL.

The CDR3 spells CASSASQGAQPQHF. The CDR3 region has the DNA TGTGCCAGCAGCGCTTCTCAGGGGGCCCAGCCCCAGCATTTT. The chain combines TRBV3-1 with TRBJ1-5; 8 nucleotides agree with TRBD1. Per germline, CDR1 LGHDT and CDR2 YNNKEL (reference sequence). The CDR3 is made up of 14 amino acids. V trimming: 5 bases; J trimming: 7 bases; junction bases outside the gene matches: 7.

The chain uses TRBV5-1 and TRBJ2-1; 8 positions agree with TRBD2. The germline gives CDR1 SGHRS, CDR2 YFSETQ. Trimming cost V 3 bases and J 7 bases; bases outside gene matches: 9. The CDR3 spans 15 residues. The CDR3, as DNA: TGCGCCAGCAGCTGGGGGTCTAGCGGGTCAAATGAGCAGTTCTTC. This translates into CASSWGSSGSNEQFF.

This chain connects TRBV12-3 or TRBV12-4 to TRBJ2-1; no clear D. The CDR3 spans 12 residues. Trimming pared 1 base from V and 9 bases from J, leaving 7 bases between. CDR3 coding DNA: TGTGCCAGCAGTTTAGGGTCGGTTGAGCAGTTCTTC. Its protein product is CASSLGSVEQFF.

The chain carries TRBV29-1 and TRBJ2-6; D gene ambiguous. The ends were cut back, 6 bases at V and 1 base at J, with 10 bases in the middle. Germline assignment: CDR1 SQVTM and CDR2 ANQGSEA. This CDR3 spans 14 amino acids. CDR3 nucleotide sequence: TGCAGCGTCTTGTGGGCTTCTGGGGCCAACGTCCTGACTTTC. This translates into CSVLWASGANVLTF. The whole variable domain, remainder taken from reference TRBV29-1 and TRBJ2-6, is SAVISQKPSRDICQRGTSLTIQCQVDSQVTMMFWYRQQPGQSLTLIATANQGSEATYESGFVIDKFPISRPNLTFSTLTVSNMSPEDSSIYLCSVLWASGANVLTFGAGSRLTVL.

The chain has TRBV4-3 and TRBJ2-7; TRBD2 aligns across 8 bases. CDR1 LGHNA and CDR2 YSLEER come from the germline V gene. This CDR3 has 15 residues. After removal of 1 base from V and 4 bases from J, the junction contained 6 bases not matched to a gene. The CDR3 DNA is TGCGCCAGCAGCCAAGGTGTTAGCGGGATGTACGAGCAGTACTTC. It codes for CASSQGVSGMYEQYF.

The table lists this clonotype with a few counts. The chain uses TRBV11-3 and TRBJ2-3, with 7 bases aligning to TRBD1. The trim removed 3 bases at V and 2 bases at J, leaving 2 bases unmatched. The CDR3 has 14 residues. Germline CDR1 SGHNT, CDR2 YENEEA. CDR3 sequence (DNA): TGTGCCAGCAGCTTGGGACAGCCCACAGATACGCAGTATTTT. Its translation is CASSLGQPTDTQYF.

The rearrangement joins TRBV12-3 or TRBV12-4 to TRBJ2-3; D possibly corresponds to TRBD2 (7 bases). This CDR3 comprises 17 residues. V was trimmed by 6 bases and J by 0 bases, leaving 19 bases between them. CDR3 sequence (DNA): TGTGCCAGCAGCCCTGCGGGCGGGGGCGGGAGCACAGATACGCAGTATTTT. This gives the protein CASSPAGGGGSTDTQYF.

This clonotype was seen more than once but under ten times. The chain has TRBV13 and TRBJ2-2, with TRBD2 matching 10 bases. The CDR3 loop spans 18 amino acids. CDR1 is PRHDT and CDR2 is FYEKMQ in the germline V gene (reference sequence). V was pared by 5 bases and J by 6 bases, with 15 bases of the junction left unmatched. CDR3 amino acids: CASSPRVAGGRKAGELFF. In DNA, the CDR3 is TGTGCCAGCAGCCCCCGGGTAGCGGGAGGACGAAAGGCCGGGGAGCTGTTTTTT.

The CDR3 sequence: CASSLEFRDRPYEQYF. The CDR3 nucleotides are TGTGCCAGCAGCTTAGAGTTCCGGGACAGGCCCTACGAGCAGTACTTC. This rearrangement joins TRBV7-9 to TRBJ2-5; 8 nucleotides align to TRBD1. The tail of the sequence fits TRBJ2-7 better, so the J call may be wrong. The CDR3 loop spans 16 amino acids. Germline assignment: CDR1 SEHNR and CDR2 FQNEAQ (reference sequence).

The rearrangement uses TRBV6-1 and TRBJ2-6; 8 nucleotides match TRBD1. This CDR3 has 16 amino acids. The V segment lost 8 bases and the J segment 1 base; nucleotides outside the gene matches: 7. Germline V gene lookup returns CDR1 MNHNS and CDR2 SASEGT. This chain's CDR3 is CASAAQGGSGANVLTF. The CDR3 DNA is TGTGCCAGCGCTGCACAGGGGGGATCTGGGGCCAACGTCCTGACTTTC.

The chain employs TRBV2 and TRBJ1-1; D remains ambiguous. Germline-derived CDR1 and CDR2 are SNHLY and FYNNEI. Trimming removed 8 bases from V and 2 bases from J, with 12 bases in between. The CDR3 loop spans 13 amino acids. CDR3 in amino acids: CASASSANTEAFF. CDR3 in DNA: TGTGCCAGCGCCTCGTCCGCAAACACTGAAGCTTTCTTT.

Regarding this clonotype: The junction departs from the called germline gene at one end, perhaps through a read error. CDR3 in amino acids: CVSSEAGGIEKLFF. CDR3 bases: TGTGTCAGCAGTGAAGCCGGTGGGATAGAAAAACTGTTTTTT. The chain is built from TRBV6-1 and TRBJ1-4; D not resolved. Looked up from germline, CDR1 is MNHNS and CDR2 is SASEGT. The CDR3 is 14 amino acids.

This clonotype was seen more than once but under ten times. The chain links TRBV15 to TRBJ2-3; D is unresolved. The CDR3 extends over 14 amino acids. Germline CDR1 LNHNV, CDR2 YYDKDF (reference sequence). Trimming shortened V by 0 bases and J by 5 bases, and 9 bases separated the two germline ends. CDR3 protein: CATSRDLGGDTQYF. The CDR3 region has the DNA TGTGCCACCAGCAGAGATCTAGGTGGAGATACGCAGTATTTT.

CDR3 sequence: CAIGTFRTYEQYF. CDR3 DNA: TGTGCCATCGGCACCTTCAGAACCTACGAGCAGTACTTC. V and J are TRBV28 and TRBJ2-5; D remains ambiguous. The J call is in doubt because the DNA end fits TRBJ2-7 better. CDR3 length: 13 amino acids. Per germline, CDR1 MDHEN and CDR2 SYDVKM.

The chain has TRBV4-2 and TRBJ2-5, with 9 bases that match TRBD2. The CDR3 spans 15 residues. Germline V CDR1 and CDR2: LGHNA, YNFKEQ. V was clipped by 0 bases and J by 6 bases; unmatched bases: 5. The CDR3 nucleotides are TGTGCCAGCAGCCAAGAAGGGACTAGCAAGAAGACCCAGTACTTC. The encoded protein is CASSQEGTSKKTQYF.